This note documents a single T cell receptor beta chain sequence. MiXCR, run by TCRdb on the RT-PCR reads, gives a single entry per CDR3 protein. The sample comprises around 700,000 distinct CDR3 sequences, over 12% of which are singletons, and roughly 3.9% rests with the top ten. The CDR3 spans 19 residues. The V gene end was trimmed by 5 bases and the J gene end by 3 bases; junction bases not matched to a gene: 22. Per germline, CDR1 MNHEY and CDR2 SVGEGT. Material: memory CD4+ T cells from blood. The chain employs TRBV6-2 or TRBV6-3 and TRBJ2-7; TRBD1 agrees at 7 bases. This receptor was obtained from a female donor in good health, serving as a healthy control. The CDR3 is CASSPPVEDRRNTDYEQYF. The CDR3 DNA reads as TGTGCCAGCAGTCCCCCTGTCGAGGACAGGCGGAACACAGACTACGAGCAGTACTTC.